The subject of this entry is one TCR beta chain. The data belong to a study of spatial heterogeneity in lung cancer. Time point given: sample taken at primary tumor resection. Whole RNA was taken from tumor, nontumor lung or frozen PBMC; it was then sequenced unsorted. Every TCR cDNA molecule bore its own unique molecular identifier. Using its own MiXCR run on the 5' RACE reads, TCRdb lists one record per CDR3 protein. The repertoire has approximately 11,000 distinct CDR3 sequences, 3% to 4.5% of them found once; the top ten carry 6.5% to 9.5%. This sequence originates from a male donor with early-stage non-small cell lung cancer. The sequencing here drew on normal lung tissue next to the tumor, taken at surgery.

The CDR3 sequence: CSARAQNTEAFF. The CDR3 DNA sequence: TGCAGTGCTAGAGCCCAGAACACTGAAGCTTTCTTT. The genes are TRBV20-1 and TRBJ1-1; D not resolved. Germline CDR1 and CDR2: DFQATT and SNEGSKA (reference sequence). The CDR3 length is 12 residues. Trimming removed 1 base at V and 1 base at J, with 4 bases between.